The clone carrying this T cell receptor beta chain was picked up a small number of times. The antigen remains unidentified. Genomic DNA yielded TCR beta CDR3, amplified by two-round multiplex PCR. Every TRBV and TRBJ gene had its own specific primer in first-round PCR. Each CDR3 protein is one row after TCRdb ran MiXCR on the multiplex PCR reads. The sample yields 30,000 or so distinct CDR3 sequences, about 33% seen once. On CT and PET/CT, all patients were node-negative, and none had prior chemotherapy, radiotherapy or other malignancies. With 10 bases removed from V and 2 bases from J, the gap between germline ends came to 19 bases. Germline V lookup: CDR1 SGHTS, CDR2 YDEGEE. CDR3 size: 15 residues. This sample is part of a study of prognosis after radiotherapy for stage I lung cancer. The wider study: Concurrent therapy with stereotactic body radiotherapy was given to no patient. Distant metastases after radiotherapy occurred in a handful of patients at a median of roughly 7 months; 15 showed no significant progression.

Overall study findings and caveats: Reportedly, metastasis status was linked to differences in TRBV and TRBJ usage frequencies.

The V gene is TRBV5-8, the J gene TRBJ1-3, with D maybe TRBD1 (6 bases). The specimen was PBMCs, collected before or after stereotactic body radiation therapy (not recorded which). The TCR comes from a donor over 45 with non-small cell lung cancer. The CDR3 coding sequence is TGTGCCTTCGCCCCACAGGGAGTTACTGGAAACACCATATATTTT. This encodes CAFAPQGVTGNTIYF.